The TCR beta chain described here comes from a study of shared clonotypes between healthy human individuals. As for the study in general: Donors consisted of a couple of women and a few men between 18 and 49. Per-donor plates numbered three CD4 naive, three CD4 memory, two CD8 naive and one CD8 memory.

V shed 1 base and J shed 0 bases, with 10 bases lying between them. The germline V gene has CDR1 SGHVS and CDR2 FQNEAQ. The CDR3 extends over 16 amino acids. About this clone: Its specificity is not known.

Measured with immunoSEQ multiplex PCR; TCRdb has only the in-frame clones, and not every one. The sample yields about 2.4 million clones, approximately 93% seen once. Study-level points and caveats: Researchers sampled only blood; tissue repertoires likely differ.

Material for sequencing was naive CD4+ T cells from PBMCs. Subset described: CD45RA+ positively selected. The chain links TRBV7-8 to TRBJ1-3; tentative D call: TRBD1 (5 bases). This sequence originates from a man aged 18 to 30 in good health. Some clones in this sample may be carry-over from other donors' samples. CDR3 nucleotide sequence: TGTGCCAGCAGCTTAGGGGCAGGGAGCTCTGGAAACACCATATATTTT. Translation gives CASSLGAGSSGNTIYF.